This TCR beta chain appears in the sequencing data of a study of blood T cell repertoires in COVID-19 (dated by TCRdb to the early 2020s). With respect to the entire study: Samples covering the acute and convalescent phases of COVID-19 were provided by collaborators in the United States, Italy and Spain. The prospective study material was composed of cDNA or gDNA derived from T cells, B-cell-depleted T cells, or PBMCs. Deeply sampled blood TCRbeta repertoires from subjects exposed to, actively infected with, or recovered from COVID-19 were included in the dataset. The repertoires were released in a freely available public database intended as a resource for research on the immune response to SARS-CoV-2. The samples were drawn from two sources: the first 160 participants of the ongoing ImmuneRACE study, and 1,000 to 1,500 subjects contributed by 6 global collaborators. The sample metadata nearly always contained a de-identified subject ID, COVID-19 status, age in years and sex. Where available, HLA class I and class II types were obtained from metadata supplied by the sample provider rather than from assay-based typing. Overall results and qualifications from the work: The quantity of clinical and demographic metadata differed by source and by participant and was supplied without curation.

From the cysteine through the phenylalanine, the CDR3 covers 16 amino acids. Kept here is only the CDR3 DNA, which spans 48 bases and is read in frame from base 1. Per the germline V gene, SGHRS is the CDR1 and YFSETQ is the CDR2. Here V drops 3 bases and J drops 6 bases, and the junction holds 12 bases not matched to any gene. The immunoSEQ Assay, a bias-controlled multiplex PCR, was used to amplify TCRbeta CDR3 regions from genomic DNA. Concerning the study's data processing: The number of nucleated cells in each sample was estimated by amplification of reference gene primers within the assay. To quantify the absolute abundance of each unique TCRbeta CDR3 rearrangement, sequence reads were collapsed and filtered. For each sample, productive Simpson clonality was calculated as the square root of Simpson's diversity index over productive rearrangements. TCRdb holds this immuneACCESS table with in-frame rearrangements only. Some clones are missing; in checked studies, unresolved V genes explain under half, and the rest has no known cause. For V, J and clone size, that table is used; D and trimming come from the DNA. This sample holds under 250,000 clones; 83% were observed only once. The ten most abundant clones make up 7.5% to 9% of the sample.

Regarding this clone: What this receptor recognizes is not known. Base-call qualities are not available, and no considerably larger clone is one nucleotide away.

The collaborating institutions used their own protocols to collect whole blood in K2EDTA tubes. Collaborator samples were shipped for TCRbeta analysis as frozen whole blood, isolated PBMCs, or DNA extracted from either sample type. The sequence joins TRBV5-1 to TRBJ2-3; 8 of the junction bases match TRBD2. The specimen was peripheral blood. The source is a woman in her forties or fifties with acute or convalescent COVID-19. The nucleotide sequence reads as follows: TGCGCCAGCAGCTCAGCCTTAGCGGGATCGGCGGATACGCAGTATTTT. This gives the protein CASSSALAGSADTQYF.